There are a few counts of the clone carrying this T cell receptor (beta chain). Assay used: immunoSEQ multiplex PCR; TCRdb lists only in-frame clones, some missing. The data show tens of thousands of clones, about 80% seen once. The sample comes from a study of OX40 agonist ivuxolimab in advanced cancers. This CDR3 region has 13 residues. Trimming stripped 3 bases from V and 3 bases from J, with 9 bases between. Germline lookup yields CDR1 MDHEN and CDR2 SYDVKM. The chain couples TRBV28 to TRBJ2-7; D is undetermined. The sequencing used CD4+ or CD8+ T cells sorted from blood, collected in a trial of the OX40 agonist ivuxolimab. This TCR was recovered from an adult with an advanced solid tumor such as melanoma, head and neck, liver or kidney cancer. The CDR3 sequence: CASSFPESYEQYF. CDR3 DNA: TGTGCCAGCAGTTTCCCAGAAAGCTACGAGCAGTACTTC.